This T cell receptor (beta chain) was profiled in a study of blood T cell repertoires in COVID-19 (TCRdb year 2020). Some background on the complete study: Collaborator samples came from the United States, Italy and Spain and covered acute and convalescent phases of COVID-19. The prospective study material was composed of cDNA or gDNA derived from T cells, B-cell-depleted T cells, or PBMCs. The dataset comprised deeply sampled blood TCRbeta repertoires from subjects exposed to, actively infected with, or recovered from COVID-19. The repertoires were released in a freely available public database intended as a resource for research on the immune response to SARS-CoV-2. Samples were obtained from the ongoing ImmuneRACE study (first 160 participants) and from about 1,300 subjects provided by 6 global collaborators. Sample metadata almost always included a de-identified subject ID, COVID-19 status, age in years and sex. Where HLA class I and class II types were available, the types were taken from metadata supplied by the sample provider, not from assay-based typing. Study-level results and caveats: Clinical and demographic metadata were provided uncurated, with the amount varying by source and participant.

V is pruned by 4 bases and J by 2 bases, leaving 9 bases of the junction without a gene match. The CDR3 spans 16 residues, from the cysteine through the phenylalanine. This entry keeps only the CDR3 DNA: 48 bases, framed from base 1. Taken from the germline V gene, the CDR1 and CDR2 loops are LGHNA and YNFKEQ. Whole blood was collected in K2EDTA tubes by collaborating institutions according to the institutions' own protocols. For TCRbeta analysis, collaborators shipped samples in one of three forms: frozen whole blood, isolated PBMCs, or DNA extracted from either of those sample types. TCRbeta CDR3 regions were amplified from genomic DNA by means of the immunoSEQ Assay, a bias-controlled multiplex PCR. Under the source paper's analysis protocol: The number of nucleated cells in each sample was estimated from the amplification of reference gene primers within the assay. To quantify the absolute abundance of each unique TCRbeta CDR3 rearrangement, sequence reads were collapsed and filtered. For each sample, productive Simpson clonality was calculated by taking the square root of Simpson's diversity index across productive rearrangements. In its TCRdb copy, this immuneACCESS table keeps in-frame sequences only and misses some clones. Where compared with another copy, unresolved V genes explain less than half of these, and the others have no known cause. The DNA was the basis for D and trimming; V, J and clone size are from that table. The sample table contains about 200,000 clones; only one count was recorded for around 80% of them. The ten largest clonotypes hold around 8.7% of the sample.

A note on this clone: The specificity of this receptor is unknown. No much larger clone is present one base from it, and per-base qualities are unavailable.

Source material: peripheral blood. This receptor was taken from a woman between 45 and 60 years old with acute or convalescent COVID-19. In this chain, TRBV4-2 is recombined with TRBJ2-7; 9 junctional bases match TRBD2. The encoded CDR3 is CASSPQGSGRPYEQYF. The nucleotide sequence reads as follows: TGTGCCAGCAGCCCACAGGGCAGCGGGAGGCCCTACGAGCAGTACTTC.